This T cell receptor (beta chain) was captured by sequencing in a study of shared clonotypes between healthy human individuals (dated by TCRdb to the early 2020s). Concerning the study at large: Two women and three men aged 18 to 49 years were included in the cohort. The study deeply sequenced blood TCR repertoires of about 5 healthy adults to estimate repertoire size and the extent of clonotype sharing between individuals. To increase sequencing depth and limit assay-specific biases, TCR repertoire library preparation and sequencing were carried out by different laboratories using diverse techniques. For each donor, three plates each were used for CD4 naive and CD4 memory, two plates were used for CD8 naive, and one plate was used for CD8 memory. Leukapheresis yielded between about 0.94 and 8.9 billion PBMCs per donor.

The CDR3 runs 16 residues from the cysteine to the phenylalanine. The kept DNA is CDR3 alone, 48 bases in frame from the first base. V and J lose 1 base and 5 bases, and a span of 17 bases separates them. CDR1 MDHEN and CDR2 SYDVKM were looked up in the germline V gene. Broader findings and caveats from the paper: Larger estimated clonotype richness was generally found for naive subsets than for memory subsets. Only blood was sampled, and tissue TCR repertoires likely differ from those in blood. Sharing across a few donors was observed for around 5% of naive CD4, 3.5% of naive CD8, about 2.5% of memory CD4, and over 0.3% of memory CD8 clonotypes. Rarefaction of sorted-subset datasets indicated incomplete sequencing despite the large sequencing depth. Higher generation probabilities were observed for clonotypes shared by all four sorted-subset donors than for non-shared clonotypes. The genetic and exposure-history diversity represented was limited by the small number of donors. Based on pairwise subsampling, the degree of clonotype sharing among donors was expected to be affected by sequencing depth.

Using the deep immunoSEQ assay, multiplex PCR amplified TCR CDR3 regions from genomic DNA. For each cell subset, the extracted genomic DNA was distributed evenly across all wells of several immunoSEQ 96-well plates, and each plate served as one replicate. For sorted subsets, each replicate PCR was loaded with about 200 ng genomic DNA, equivalent to 30,000 to 35,000 T cell genomes. Purified libraries were quantified with a Qubit 3.0 fluorometer, sized on a Bioanalyzer 2100, and re-quantified with the KAPA Library Quantification kit. Every immunoSEQ 96-well plate was sequenced on a separate single-read 150-cycle Illumina NextSeq 550 flow cell. In the original analysis: Because the immunoSEQ output held only junctional sequences and lacked quality scores, the filtering could not match the filtering applied to full-length reads. Sequences were annotated with PyIR, a Python wrapper for IgBLAST v1.9, and V/J genes and CDR3 were assigned using IMGT germline references. Reads were filtered out if the reads had weak V/J assignments (E-value above 1e-6), no CDR3, stop codons, out-of-frame junctions, or ambiguous translated residues. V3J clonotypes were defined as sequences sharing an identical inferred V gene, J gene, and CDR3 amino acid sequence. The percentage overlap between two repertoires was calculated by dividing the number of shared unique clonotypes by the size of the smaller repertoire. RTK rarefaction, the Chao1 estimator, and Recon v2.1 estimates of unobserved clonotypes were used to assess repertoire richness. OLGA was used to compute generation probabilities for all TCRbeta clonotypes that the gDNA method yielded from several donors. TCRdb re-hosts the immuneACCESS table, in-frame sequences only. Its copies lack some clones; in the studies checked, an unresolved V gene accounts for under half of them, and the cause for the rest is not known. That table gives V, J and clone size, and the DNA gave D and trimming. The sample includes over a million clones, with about 96% observed a single time. The ten largest clones capture over 1% of the sample.

Concerning this clone itself: The antigen this receptor binds is unknown. One base away there is no much larger clone; base qualities are not given.

The donors were healthy, HIV-negative adults with no recently reported acute infections or vaccinations. Every donor was a Caucasian adult residing in Nashville, Tennessee, USA. CD4+ T cells were enriched through magnetic negative selection, after which naive cells were positively selected on CD45RA and the remaining negative fraction served as the memory subset. After blood collection by leukapheresis, PBMCs were isolated using Ficoll-Histopaque density gradient centrifugation and then cryopreserved in the vapor phase of liquid nitrogen. Analytical flow cytometry was used to check the purity and quantity of every magnetically sorted T cell population. From each sorted fraction, genomic DNA was isolated and quantified by UV absorbance on a Nanodrop 2000c.

Sequenced: naive CD4+ T cells sorted from blood. This sample's cell subset or site label indicates: CD45RA+ positively selected. Rearrangement joined TRBV28 to TRBJ2-5, with TRBD2 perhaps the D gene, on 7 matching bases. This receptor was obtained from a man younger than 40 in good health. The base sequence is TGTGCCAGCAGTTTATCAGGGGAGGGCCTGAGGGAGACCCAGTACTTC. Its protein product is CASSLSGEGLRETQYF.